These 7 T cell receptor beta chains were all obtained from the same sample, sequenced in a study of T cell repertoires in cytomegalovirus infection. These TCRs are of unknown antigen specificity. TCRdb processed the reads anew with MiXCR; each CDR3 protein has one entry. The sample lists some 920,000 distinct CDR3 sequences, 31% occurring once. This sample comprised cultured CD8+ T cells from PBMCs, obtained from culture after CMV antigen stimulation. These receptors came from a human donor in good health (CMV status not recorded). Some clones in this sample may be carry-over from other donors' samples.

CDR3 DNA sequence: TGCAGTGTCGGCCAAGGGGGTTACGAGCAGTACTTC. It encodes CSVGQGGYEQYF. The V gene is TRBV20-1, the J gene TRBJ2-7; perhaps TRBD1 as D (6 bases). This CDR3 comprises 12 residues. The V gene lost 7 bases and the J gene lost 4 bases, with 14 bases spanning the gap. CDR1 is DFQATT, CDR2 SNEGSKA, per germline (reference sequence).

The rearrangement joins TRBV6-2 or TRBV6-3 to TRBJ2-7, with no clear D. The ends were cut back, 6 bases at V and 4 bases at J, with 13 bases in the middle. Germline-derived CDR1 and CDR2 are MNHEY and SVGEGT. The length of the CDR3 is 13 residues. In DNA form, the CDR3 reads TGTGCCAGCAGAGGCGACACAAGGTACGAGCAGTACGTC. Translating it yields CASRGDTRYEQYV.

The V call is TRBV6-1, the J call TRBJ2-2; no clear D gene. The CDR3 consists of 15 residues. Germline CDR1 and CDR2: MNHNS and SASEGT. Trimming cost V 6 bases and J 3 bases, with 14 bases left between them. CDR3 sequence reads: CASRESKGYTGELFF. For the CDR3, the DNA is TGTGCCAGCAGAGAATCCAAGGGTTACACCGGGGAGCTGTTTTTT.

This clonotype was recorded a few times. V usage is TRBV7-6 and J usage is TRBJ2-5; D is ambiguous. The CDR3 covers 12 residues. Trimming took 4 bases from V and 3 from J, leaving 6 bases between them. Germline-derived CDR1 and CDR2 are SGHVS and FNYEAQ. CDR3 sequence reads: CASSYNKETQYF. CDR3 DNA: TGTGCCAGCAGCTATAACAAAGAGACCCAGTACTTC.

This clonotype was recorded many times. V is TRBV7-8 and J is TRBJ1-4; D unresolved. Trimming left V 3 bases short and J 0 bases short, with 8 bases between. CDR1 is SGHVS, CDR2 FQNEAQ, per germline. The CDR3 has 15 residues. Here the CDR3 reads CASSLTPATNEKLFF. DNA of the CDR3: TGTGCCAGCAGCTTGACACCAGCAACTAATGAAAAACTGTTTTTT.

The J gene is TRBJ2-1, the V gene TRBV6-6; 9 bases line up with TRBD2. The length of the CDR3 is 15 residues. From germline, CDR1 is MNHNY and CDR2 SVGAGI (reference sequence). V lost 7 bases to trimming and J lost 7 bases; unmatched junction nucleotides: 11. In DNA form, the CDR3 reads TGTGCCAGCAAGCCTTATGGACTAGCGTCAAATGAGCAGTTCTTC. Its translation is CASKPYGLASNEQFF.

The chain has TRBV27 and TRBJ1-5; D possibly corresponds to TRBD1 (5 bases). This CDR3 is built from 14 residues. V lost 7 bases to trimming and J lost 7 bases, with 17 bases between them. Germline CDR1 is MNHEY and CDR2 is SMNVEV (reference sequence). This CDR3 is CASNSGGSGQPQHF. The CDR3 DNA follows: TGTGCCAGCAACTCCGGGGGATCCGGGCAGCCCCAGCATTTT.